This T cell receptor (beta chain) was identified in a study of neurological immune-mediated disorders. The cDNA was generated by 5'RACE with 10-nucleotide random UMIs. TCRdb re-called the 5' RACE reads through MiXCR, storing one row per CDR3 protein. The sample yields over 25,000 distinct CDR3 sequences, around 25% seen once. Study observations and caveats: Healthy controls had more TCR clonal expansion than multiple sclerosis, which showed the least, whereas HTLV-1-associated myelopathy showed the most. No CDR3 amino acid sequences recurred among expanded clones across subjects, suggesting private repertoires in all groups.

CDR1 is SGHTS, CDR2 YDEGEE, per germline. CDR3 length equals 15 residues. Trimming removed 2 bases at V and 2 bases at J, with 11 bases between. This clonotype was detected many times. Its antigen is still unknown. The sorted libraries started from about a million CD4+ or CD8+ T cells. The sequence was collected from a man aged 45-65 years with HTLV-1-associated myelopathy (HAM/TSP). Sequenced input: CD4+ T cells from blood. The chain recombines TRBV5-8 with TRBJ1-5; D unclear. DNA for the CDR3: TGTGCCAGCAGCTTAGTGGGGTATGGCAATCAGCCCCAGCATTTT. Residues: CASSLVGYGNQPQHF.